The 27 T cell receptor beta chains reported below all come from one sample, sequenced in a study of blood T cell repertoires in COVID-19. Clones were read by immunoSEQ multiplex PCR, and TCRdb kept only the in-frame ones, dropping some. The sample carries more than 25,000 clones, roughly 80% recorded once. Source material: peripheral blood. Source of these receptors: a man between 45 and 60 years old with active or convalescent COVID-19.

This clone was observed once. Other DNA sequences within the sample encode an identical CDR3. The chain links TRBV18 to TRBJ2-5; TRBD1 aligns across 10 bases. CDR1 KGHSH and CDR2 LQKENI come from the germline V gene. Trimming at V came to 2 bases and at J to 5 bases, leaving 2 bases not matched to a gene. The CDR3 extends over 14 amino acids. Written as DNA, the CDR3 is TGTGCCAGCTCACCAGGGACAGGGGACGAGACCCAGTACTTC. It encodes CASSPGTGDETQYF.

The chain combines TRBV6-5 with TRBJ2-7; D not certain. The CDR3 extends over 14 amino acids. CDR1 is MNHEY and CDR2 is SVGAGI in the germline V gene. V was shortened by 5 bases and J by 1 base, with 12 bases between the two germline ends. This CDR3 reads CASSPLSVSYEQYF. CDR3 nucleotide sequence: TGTGCCAGCAGTCCCTTGTCCGTTTCCTACGAGCAGTACTTC.

A single count supports this clone. The chain uses TRBV5-6 and TRBJ2-7; 10 bases match TRBD2. From germline, CDR1 is SGHDT and CDR2 YYEEEE. With V trimmed by 6 bases and J by 4 bases, 7 bases remained unmatched. The CDR3 covers 14 residues. The CDR3 nucleotides read TGTGCCAGCAACAAGCGGGGGGGGACTTACGAGCAGTACTTC. As protein: CASNKRGGTYEQYF.

V and J are TRBV10-2 and TRBJ2-1; TRBD2 agrees at 7 bases. V trimming: 6 bases; J trimming: 0 bases; junction bases outside the gene matches: 5. CDR3 length: 15 amino acids. Per germline, CDR1 WSHSY and CDR2 SAAADI. CDR3 region: CASSRAGNSYNEQFF. The CDR3, as DNA: TGCGCCAGCAGCCGAGCGGGAAACTCCTACAATGAGCAGTTCTTC.

This sequence joins TRBV11-2 and TRBJ2-1, with 11 bases that match TRBD2. Germline assignment: CDR1 SGHAT and CDR2 FQNNGV. The CDR3 spans 17 residues. V shed 6 bases, J shed 9 bases, and the junction held 16 bases outside the gene matches. Here the CDR3 reads CASSHRGIAGGPLEQFF. The CDR3 region has the DNA TGTGCCAGCAGTCACCGTGGGATAGCGGGGGGGCCCCTTGAGCAGTTCTTC.

The chain employs TRBV9 and TRBJ2-5; 10 nucleotides match TRBD2. V dropped 4 bases and J dropped 5; count of bases not matched to a gene: 8. This CDR3 has 15 amino acids. The germline V gene encodes CDR1 SGDLS and CDR2 YYNGEE. In nucleotides, the CDR3 is TGTGCCAGCAGCCCCAGCGGGAGGGCCCTCGAGACCCAGTACTTC. Translated: CASSPSGRALETQYF.

The genes are TRBV10-2 and TRBJ1-3; perhaps TRBD1 as D (6 bases). CDR3 length equals 15 residues. Germline V gene data show CDR1 as WSHSY and CDR2 as SAAADI. The V gene lost 5 bases and the J gene lost 4 bases, with 15 bases spanning the gap. The CDR3 DNA follows: TGCGCCAGCAGTCCGAACAGGGCTGGCGGAAACACCATATATTTT. Its translation is CASSPNRAGGNTIYF.

The J gene is TRBJ2-7, the V gene TRBV6-5, with D possibly being TRBD1 (6 bases). V lost 6 bases and J 0 bases, leaving 9 bases between the germline ends. Germline V gene sequence: CDR1 MNHEY, CDR2 SVGAGI. The CDR3 consists of 13 residues. The CDR3 here is CASRGQSSYEQYF. The CDR3 DNA reads as TGTGCCAGCAGAGGACAGAGCTCCTACGAGCAGTACTTC.

The rearrangement links TRBV6-5 to TRBJ2-1; perhaps TRBD2 as D (7 bases). V lost 7 bases and J 4 bases, leaving 14 bases between the germline ends. Germline CDR1 MNHEY, CDR2 SVGAGI. The CDR3 runs 14 residues. The CDR3 coding sequence is TGTGCCAGCAACACGAGGGGGGGATACAATGAGCAGTTCTTC. It encodes CASNTRGGYNEQFF.

The DNA for the CDR3 is TGTGCCAGCAGTCTAACAGGGGGTCAGCCCCAGCATTTT. It encodes CASSLTGGQPQHF. This chain connects TRBV12-3 or TRBV12-4 to TRBJ1-5; 8 bases match TRBD1. The CDR3 length is 13 residues. The ends lost 5 bases at V and 6 bases at J; junction bases unmatched: 3.

The V call is TRBV6-5, the J call TRBJ2-7; 11 bases are a match to TRBD1. Looked up from germline, CDR1 is MNHEY and CDR2 is SVGAGI. Unmatched junction bases numbered 7, after V lost 6 bases and J lost 3 bases. This CDR3 contains 15 residues. CDR3 sequence (DNA): TGTGCCAGCAGCCCCGTGGGGACAGGGGGCTACGAGCAGTACTTC. Its translation is CASSPVGTGGYEQYF.

The CDR3 reads CASSQGALLAGASSYNEQFF. CDR3 nucleotide sequence: TGCGCCAGCAGCCAAGGCGCCCTACTAGCGGGGGCGAGCTCCTACAATGAGCAGTTCTTC. This chain connects TRBV4-1 to TRBJ2-1; 11 bases are a match to TRBD2. The ends lost 1 base at V and 0 bases at J; junction bases unmatched: 11. CDR1 is MGHRA, CDR2 YSYEKL, per germline. The CDR3 totals 20 residues.

This clone occurred a few times. The chain uses TRBV7-9 and TRBJ2-7; the D gene is possibly TRBD1 (6 bases). CDR3 length: 14 amino acids. V was cut by 0 bases and J by 0 bases, with 6 bases left in between. CDR1 and CDR2 (germline): SEHNR, FQNEAQ (reference sequence). The CDR3: CASSLAGGSYEQYF. The CDR3 bases are TGTGCCAGCAGCTTAGCAGGGGGCTCCTACGAGCAGTACTTC. Drawing the rest from reference TRBV7-9 and TRBJ2-7, the complete variable domain is DTGVSQNPRHKITKRGQNVTFRCDPISEHNRLYWYRQTLGQGPEFLTYFQNEAQLEKSRLLSDRFSAERPKGSFSTLEIQRTEQGDSAMYLCASSLAGGSYEQYFGPGTRLTVT.

This chain joins TRBV5-1 and TRBJ2-3; no clear D gene. The V gene's germline CDR1 is SGHRS and CDR2 YFSETQ. Trimming left V 4 bases short and J 6 bases short, with 15 bases between. CDR3 length: 14 residues. DNA for the CDR3: TGCGCCAGCAGCAGACGCGACTTCCATGATACGCAGTATTTT. Translation: CASSRRDFHDTQYF.

This clone was found once. One end of the junction is discordant with germline, which a read error may explain. The genes are TRBV2 and TRBJ2-3; 7 bases agree with TRBD2. This CDR3 contains 18 residues. Germline lookup yields CDR1 SNHLY and CDR2 FYNNEI. The CDR3 bases are TGTGCCAACAGTGCCTACTGGGGTAGCGGGTGGAGGACAGATACGCAGTATTTT. Its translation: CANSAYWGSGWRTDTQYF.

V is TRBV7-2 and J is TRBJ2-7; 8 bases are shared with TRBD2. Germline trimming cut 0 bases from V and 4 bases from J; bases unmatched to any gene: 8. The CDR3 is 16 residues long. The germline gives CDR1 SGHTA, CDR2 FQGNSA. DNA of the CDR3: TGTGCCAGCAGCTTAGCTAGCGGGATGGGGACTTACGAGCAGTACTTC. Translated, it gives CASSLASGMGTYEQYF.

This chain links TRBV7-2 with TRBJ2-1, with D tentatively TRBD2 (5 bases). The germline V gene has CDR1 SGHTA and CDR2 FQGNSA. V lost 3 bases, J lost 9 bases, and 21 bases lay in between. This CDR3 comprises 16 residues. In DNA, the CDR3 is TGTGCCAGCAGCTTGTTCATACTAGGAAAGGATCCTGAGCAGTTCTTC. This sequence encodes CASSLFILGKDPEQFF.

The gene calls are TRBV7-9 and TRBJ1-6; a possible D gene is TRBD1 (5 bases). This CDR3 is 16 amino acids long. Per the germline V gene, CDR1 is SEHNR and CDR2 is FQNEAQ (reference sequence). Trimming removed 5 bases from V and 0 bases from J, with 11 bases in between. Written as DNA, the CDR3 is TGTGCCAGCAGCGGGGCGGCGAGCTCCTATAATTCACCCCTCCACTTT. It encodes CASSGAASSYNSPLHF.

The chain carries TRBV10-2 and TRBJ2-5; possible D gene TRBD1, 5 bases. In germline, CDR1 is WSHSY, CDR2 SAAADI. Trimming took off 2 bases at V and 1 base at J, with 14 bases between the two ends. The CDR3 contains 16 residues. As DNA, the CDR3 is TGCGCCAGCAGTGAGGTTGCAGGGTCGGTCCAAGAGACCCAGTACTTC. Translation gives CASSEVAGSVQETQYF.

This clone came up once. CDR3 bases: TGTGCCAGCAAAACTTGGAATTCACCCCTCCACTTT. It is translated as CASKTWNSPLHF. The rearrangement joins TRBV11-2 to TRBJ1-6; no clear D gene. V was pared by 7 bases and J by 7 bases, with 8 bases between. This CDR3 has 12 amino acids. Germline V gives CDR1 SGHAT, CDR2 FQNNGV.

This clone was seen only once. The rearrangement links TRBV6-5 to TRBJ2-1; 8 positions agree with TRBD1. J gave up 4 bases and V 5 bases, and 4 bases lay outside the gene matches. The germline CDR1 and CDR2 sequences are MNHEY and SVGAGI. There are 14 residues in the CDR3. The CDR3 here is CASSNRGSYNEQFF. The CDR3 nucleotides read TGTGCCAGCAGTAACAGGGGGTCATACAATGAGCAGTTCTTC.

This clone has a single count. The chain employs TRBV6-5 and TRBJ1-2; D not certain. CDR1 is MNHEY, CDR2 SVGAGI, per germline. V was shortened by 8 bases and J by 9 bases, with 13 bases between the two germline ends. The CDR3 extends over 11 amino acids. The CDR3 sequence is CASSRIKSYTF. CDR3 coding DNA: TGTGCCAGCTCGCGAATTAAAAGCTACACCTTC.

The CDR3 region has the DNA TGTGCCTGGAGTGTAGATAGCGGCGGCAATGAGCAGTTCTTC. Amino acid sequence: CAWSVDSGGNEQFF. The chain has TRBV30 and TRBJ2-1; perhaps TRBD2 as D (6 bases). The germline gives CDR1 GTSNPN, CDR2 SVGIG (reference sequence). With 0 bases removed from V and 6 bases from J, the gap between germline ends came to 12 bases. The CDR3 length is 14 residues.

The V gene is TRBV7-9, the J gene TRBJ2-3, with D hard to call. There are 14 residues in the CDR3. The V gene's germline CDR1 is SEHNR and CDR2 FQNEAQ (reference sequence). Between the trimmed V and J ends, which lost 1 base and 0 bases, there was a span of 5 bases. This chain's CDR3 is CASSLGLSTDTQYF. CDR3 coding DNA: TGTGCCAGCAGCTTAGGACTGAGCACAGATACGCAGTATTTT.

The chain uses TRBV2 and TRBJ2-1; TRBD2 is a possible D gene (6 bases). The V gene lost 7 bases and the J gene lost 7 bases, with 17 bases spanning the gap. This CDR3 has 14 residues. CDR1 and CDR2 from the germline V gene are SNHLY and FYNNEI. The chain's CDR3 is CASKRDSPTNEQFF. The CDR3 nucleotides are TGTGCCAGCAAACGGGACTCTCCCACGAATGAGCAGTTCTTC.

The CDR3 region has the DNA TGTGCCAGCAGTCCAGGCGGGCCGATCAATCAGCCCCAGCATTTT. Amino acids: CASSPGGPINQPQHF. The chain uses TRBV28 and TRBJ1-5, with no clear D. The V end lost 5 bases, the J end lost 3 bases, and 14 bases lay between the germline ends. CDR1 and CDR2 (germline): MDHEN, SYDVKM. The CDR3 is 15 amino acids. Full variable domain (missing parts from reference TRBV28 and TRBJ1-5): DVKVTQSSRYLVKRTGEKVFLECVQDMDHENMFWYRQDPGLGLRLIYFSYDVKMKEKGDIPEGYSVSREKKERFSLILESASTNQTSMYLCASSPGGPINQPQHFGDGTRLSIL.

The V and J genes are TRBV7-6 and TRBJ2-3; 10 bases fit TRBD2. Germline CDR1 is SGHVS and CDR2 is FNYEAQ. With 5 bases clipped from V and 2 bases from J, the junction kept 7 bases outside the gene matches. This CDR3 contains 16 residues. CDR3 in amino acids: CASSVMSGRATDTQYF. The CDR3 DNA reads as TGTGCCAGCAGCGTAATGAGCGGGAGGGCCACAGATACGCAGTATTTT.